A selection of T cell receptor beta chains follows, all from one sample in a study of blood T cell repertoires in COVID-19. Method: immunoSEQ multiplex PCR; TCRdb's copy keeps in-frame clones and lacks some. The table records some 220,000 clones, around 85% of them present only once. The specimen was peripheral blood. Receptors were obtained from a man aged 50 to 60 with COVID-19, enrolled during active disease. Each CDR3 is given with its conserved first and last residue. D genes are given only for firm matches. Clone size, where shown, is once, few, many, or a class for clones that have expanded.

v_gene	abundance	len	j_gene	d_gene	CDR3nt	CDR3aa
TRBV19	.	14	TRBJ1-5	.	TGTGCCAGTCAACCGGGACTCTTCAATCAGCCCCAGCATTTT	CASQPGLFNQPQHF
TRBV6-2/TRBV6-3	.	16	TRBJ2-5	.	TGTGCCAGCAGCATCCTCCTTGGGGAGTACCAAGAGACCCAGTACTTC	CASSILLGEYQETQYF
TRBV5-1	.	15	TRBJ2-3	.	TGCGCCAGCAGCCGAAACAGCCCAAACACAGATACGCAGTATTTT	CASSRNSPNTDTQYF
TRBV19	.	18	TRBJ1-6	TRBD1	TGTGCCAGTAGTTTATATCGGACAGGGGGGGACTATAATTCACCCCTCCACTTT	CASSLYRTGGDYNSPLHF
TRBV5-4	.	13	TRBJ2-3	TRBD1	TGTGCCAGCACCCGGACAGGGATAGATACGCAGTATTTT	CASTRTGIDTQYF
TRBV7-3	.	17	TRBJ2-1	TRBD1	TGTGCCAGCAGCTTAACCGCAGGGGGTGGGACATACAATGAGCAGTTCTTC	CASSLTAGGGTYNEQFF
TRBV6-1	.	13	TRBJ1-5	.	TGTGCCAGCAGTGAACTGACTGGTCAGCCCCAGCATTTT	CASSELTGQPQHF
TRBV6-2/TRBV6-3	once	16	TRBJ2-7	TRBD2	TGTGCCAGCAGCCCCGGAGTCACGTCTGGGGGGGACGAGCAGTACTTC	CASSPGVTSGGDEQYF
TRBV3-1/TRBV3-2	.	17	TRBJ1-1	TRBD1	TGTGCCAGCAGCCACCAAAATCCGGGACAGGGGAACACTGAAGCTTTCTTT	CASSHQNPGQGNTEAFF
TRBV27	.	14	TRBJ1-5	TRBD1	TGTGCCAGCAGCCAGGGGGCGGGGTCCCAGCCCCAGCATTTT	CASSQGAGSQPQHF
TRBV19	.	17	TRBJ2-7	TRBD2	TGTGCCAGTAGTATTGCGGGTAGCGGGGGGGAAGCCTACGAGCAGTACTTC	CASSIAGSGGEAYEQYF
TRBV28	once	14	TRBJ1-2	TRBD1	TGTGCCAGCAGCTCTTCGGGACAGAGCTATGGCTACACCTTC	CASSSSGQSYGYTF
TRBV27	.	15	TRBJ2-7	TRBD2	TGTGCCAGCAGTTTAAATGCGGGGGGAACCTACGAGCAGTACTTC	CASSLNAGGTYEQYF
TRBV3-1/TRBV3-2	.	15	TRBJ2-2	TRBD2	TGTGCCAGCAGCACTAGCGGGGGTTACACCGGGGAGCTGTTTTTT	CASSTSGGYTGELFF
TRBV10-2	.	14	TRBJ2-5	TRBD2	TGCGCCAGCCGAGCGGGGGGGGCTGGGGAGACCCAGTACTTC	CASRAGGAGETQYF
TRBV3-1/TRBV3-2	once	15	TRBJ2-1	.	TGTGCCAGCAGCCAAGCAGGGACTTGGGGTAATGAGCAGTTCTTC	CASSQAGTWGNEQFF
TRBV3-1/TRBV3-2	.	15	TRBJ1-2	TRBD1	TGTGCCAGCAGCCCCCGACAGGGAAGAAATACGGGCTACACCTTC	CASSPRQGRNTGYTF
TRBV11-2	.	15	TRBJ2-5	TRBD1	TGTGCCAGCAGCGACTATATCGGGACAGGTGGGACCCAGTACTTC	CASSDYIGTGGTQYF
TRBV6-6	few	17	TRBJ1-2	.	TGTGCCAGCAGTCCCAGAACCTCGCTGCAGATAAACTATGGCTACACCTTC	CASSPRTSLQINYGYTF
TRBV5-5	.	14	TRBJ1-5	.	TGTGCCAGCAGCTTACAGACTAGCAATCAGCCCCAGCATTTT	CASSLQTSNQPQHF
TRBV5-1	.	16	TRBJ2-2	.	TGCGCCAGCAGCTTGGATGCTGATCGGGGTACCGGGGAGCTGTTTTTT	CASSLDADRGTGELFF
TRBV9	.	14	TRBJ1-3	.	TGTGCCAGCAGCCCCTCGACTTCTGGAAACACCATATATTTT	CASSPSTSGNTIYF
TRBV5-1	.	16	TRBJ1-1	.	TGCGCCAGCAGCTTGGGACACGTGGTGCGGGGAACTGAAGCTTTCTTT	CASSLGHVVRGTEAFF
TRBV28	.	18	TRBJ2-2	.	TGTGCCAGCAGCCCTTCTCCAGGGAAAGTCCCGGACACCGGGGAGCTGTTTTTT	CASSPSPGKVPDTGELFF
TRBV3-1/TRBV3-2	.	16	TRBJ1-2	.	TGTGCCAGCAGCCAAACCCCAGGGGAGAAGGACTATGGCTACACCTTC	CASSQTPGEKDYGYTF
TRBV7-9	.	17	TRBJ1-4	TRBD1	TGTGCCAGCAGCTTGGGACAGGGTGAGGGAGCTAATGAAAAACTGTTTTTT	CASSLGQGEGANEKLFF
TRBV11-1	.	16	TRBJ2-1	TRBD2	TGTGCCAGCAGCTTATGGTTAGCGGGGAGTCTGGATGAGCAGTTCTTC	CASSLWLAGSLDEQFF
TRBV11-3	.	16	TRBJ2-6	.	TGTGCCAGCTCCGGCAGGGGTAACTCTGGGGCCAACGTCCTGACTTTC	CASSGRGNSGANVLTF
TRBV2	.	14	TRBJ1-2	TRBD1	TGTGCCAGCAGCCAACAGGGGGCAGGCTATGGCTACACCTTC	CASSQQGAGYGYTF
TRBV19	.	16	TRBJ2-2	.	TGTGCCAGTAGTATATCCAGGGCAACGAACACCGGGGAGCTGTTTTTT	CASSISRATNTGELFF
TRBV5-3	.	19	TRBJ1-5	TRBD1	TGTGCCAGAAGCTTATTCCCCCAAACAGGGGGCGTTAGCAATCAGCCCCAGCATTTT	CARSLFPQTGGVSNQPQHF
TRBV4-2	.	16	TRBJ1-5	TRBD1	TGTGCCAGCAGCCAAGAGGAGGGGGCAAGGAATCAGCCCCAGCATTTT	CASSQEEGARNQPQHF
TRBV5-5	.	17	TRBJ2-2	TRBD2	TGTGCCAGCAGCTTGGCCGGGACTAGGACCCACACCGGGGAGCTGTTTTTT	CASSLAGTRTHTGELFF
TRBV3-1/TRBV3-2	.	14	TRBJ2-7	TRBD2	TGTGCCAGCAGCCAAGTAGCGGGGGATCACGAGCAGTACTTC	CASSQVAGDHEQYF
TRBV18	.	16	TRBJ2-2	TRBD1	TGTGCCAGCTCACCATCCGGACAGGGGGGAACCGGGGAGCTGTTTTTT	CASSPSGQGGTGELFF
TRBV28	.	16	TRBJ1-1	TRBD1	TGTGCCAGCAGTTTTGGACCAACAGGGGGGAAGACTGAAGCTTTCTTT	CASSFGPTGGKTEAFF
TRBV11-2	.	14	TRBJ2-7	.	TGTGCCAGCAGCTCCGACTATAGCTCCTACGAGCAGTACTTC	CASSSDYSSYEQYF
TRBV19	.	14	TRBJ2-4	TRBD1	TGTGCCAGTCGATTCGGACAGGGCGGAAGCATTCAGTACTTC	CASRFGQGGSIQYF
TRBV27	.	13	TRBJ2-7	.	TGTGCCAGCAGTGTCGGACAGCCCTACGAGCAGTACTTC	CASSVGQPYEQYF
TRBV9	.	12	TRBJ2-1	TRBD1	TGTGCCAGCAGCACGACAGGGGTGGAGCAGTTCTTC	CASSTTGVEQFF
TRBV5-6	.	15	TRBJ2-7	TRBD2	TGTGCCAGCAGCAGAATTATGACGGGAGGATACGAGCAGTACTTC	CASSRIMTGGYEQYF
TRBV4-2	.	14	TRBJ1-5	.	TGTGCCAGCAGCCAAGATGTCGGCAATCAGCCCCAGCATTTT	CASSQDVGNQPQHF
TRBV5-4	.	14	TRBJ2-1	TRBD2	TGTGCCAGCAGCTTGAACAGCGGGGGAAATGAGCAGTTCTTC	CASSLNSGGNEQFF